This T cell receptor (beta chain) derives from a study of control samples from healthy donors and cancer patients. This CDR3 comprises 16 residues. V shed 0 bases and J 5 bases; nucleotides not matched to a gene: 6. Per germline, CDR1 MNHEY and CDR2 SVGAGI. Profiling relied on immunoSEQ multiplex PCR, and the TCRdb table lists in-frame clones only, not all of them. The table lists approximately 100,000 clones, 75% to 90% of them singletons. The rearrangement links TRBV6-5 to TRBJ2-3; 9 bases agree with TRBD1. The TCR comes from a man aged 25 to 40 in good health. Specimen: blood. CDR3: CASSYSGQGSRDTQYF. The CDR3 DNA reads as TGTGCCAGCAGTTACTCGGGACAGGGCTCGAGAGATACGCAGTATTTT.